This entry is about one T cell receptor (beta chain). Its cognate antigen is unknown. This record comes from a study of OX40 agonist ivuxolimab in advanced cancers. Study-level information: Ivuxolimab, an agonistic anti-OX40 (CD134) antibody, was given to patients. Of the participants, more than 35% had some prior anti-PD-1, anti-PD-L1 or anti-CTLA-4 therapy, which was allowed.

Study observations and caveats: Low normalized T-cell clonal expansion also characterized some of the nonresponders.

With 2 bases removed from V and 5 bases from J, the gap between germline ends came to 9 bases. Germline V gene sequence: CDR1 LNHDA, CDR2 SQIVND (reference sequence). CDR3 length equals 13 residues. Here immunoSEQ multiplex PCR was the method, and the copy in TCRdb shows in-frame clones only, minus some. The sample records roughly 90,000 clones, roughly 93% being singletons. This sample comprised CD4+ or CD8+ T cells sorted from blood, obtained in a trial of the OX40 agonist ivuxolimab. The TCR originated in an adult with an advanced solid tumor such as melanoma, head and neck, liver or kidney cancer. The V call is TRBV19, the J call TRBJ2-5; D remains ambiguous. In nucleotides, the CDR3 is TGTGCCAGTAGTATAAACAGTTTGGAGACCCAGTACTTC. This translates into CASSINSLETQYF.